This is a list of T cell receptor beta chains from one sample in a study of blood T cells in healthy people across ages. Each CDR3 protein gets one entry after TCRdb re-called the 5' RACE reads with MiXCR. The profile shows some 790,000 distinct CDR3 sequences, around 30% of them singletons. Sequenced material: blood. The receptors come from a woman at least 80 years old in good health. The CDR3 runs from the conserved cysteine through the conserved F or W. The order of the fields is clone size, D gene, V gene, J gene, CDR3 DNA, CDR3 protein. D genes are given only for firm matches. Clone size is stated in some rows and not others, as once, few, many or a class when expanded.

clone size: many; D gene: TRBD2; V gene: TRBV4-3; J gene: TRBJ2-1; CDR3 DNA: TGCGCCAGCAGCCAAGATCATCGTGCGGGACTAGCGGGTATGGAGCAGTTCTTC; CDR3 protein: CASSQDHRAGLAGMEQFF
clone size: few; D gene: TRBD1; V gene: TRBV10-1; J gene: TRBJ2-5; CDR3 DNA: TGCGCCAGCAGTGATAGGGCCGCCAGGGGGATGTCCAATGAGCAGTACTTC; CDR3 protein: CASSDRAARGMSNEQYF
clone size: .; D gene: .; V gene: TRBV7-9; J gene: TRBJ1-1; CDR3 DNA: TGTGCCAGCAGCTCCTACAGGGATCAGAACACTGAAGCTTTCTTT; CDR3 protein: CASSSYRDQNTEAFF
clone size: many; D gene: TRBD1; V gene: TRBV12-3/TRBV12-4; J gene: TRBJ2-1; CDR3 DNA: TGTGCCAGCAGGATGGGACAGGACGATGAGCAGTTCTTC; CDR3 protein: CASRMGQDDEQFF
clone size: few; D gene: TRBD1; V gene: TRBV7-9; J gene: TRBJ1-1; CDR3 DNA: TGTGCCAGCAGCTTACAGGGGGCTATGCCTGAAGCTTTCTTT; CDR3 protein: CASSLQGAMPEAFF
clone size: few; D gene: .; V gene: TRBV20-1; J gene: TRBJ1-5; CDR3 DNA: TGCAGTGCTTATTTGGGGACTCAGCATTTT; CDR3 protein: CSAYLGTQHF
clone size: .; D gene: .; V gene: TRBV6-5; J gene: TRBJ1-1; CDR3 DNA: TGTGCCAGCAGTTCCCCGACAGCCCACCACACTGAAGCTTTCTTT; CDR3 protein: CASSSPTAHHTEAFF
clone size: few; D gene: .; V gene: TRBV7-2; J gene: TRBJ1-5; CDR3 DNA: TGTGCCAGCAGCTCGATGGGGAACGGGCATCAGCCCCAGCATTTT; CDR3 protein: CASSSMGNGHQPQHF
clone size: .; D gene: .; V gene: TRBV10-2; J gene: TRBJ1-1; CDR3 DNA: TGCGCCAGCAGTCCGGACAGCTTGAACACTGAAGCTTTCTTT; CDR3 protein: CASSPDSLNTEAFF
clone size: .; D gene: .; V gene: TRBV5-4; J gene: TRBJ2-5; CDR3 DNA: TGTGCCAGCAGCTTGGGCGTCAGGAGTTCCCAAGAGACCCAGTACTTC; CDR3 protein: CASSLGVRSSQETQYF
clone size: few; D gene: .; V gene: TRBV12-3/TRBV12-4; J gene: TRBJ2-3; CDR3 DNA: TGTGCCAGCATCGTCGGCCGAAGAGTGGGGGCAGATACGCAGTATTTT; CDR3 protein: CASIVGRRVGADTQYF
clone size: .; D gene: .; V gene: TRBV20-1; J gene: TRBJ1-2; CDR3 DNA: TGCAGTGCTAGAGACCCCAACGACTATGGCTACACCTTC; CDR3 protein: CSARDPNDYGYTF
clone size: .; D gene: .; V gene: TRBV19; J gene: TRBJ1-1; CDR3 DNA: TGTGCCAGTAGTGGGCATAAGGAAACTGAAGCTTTCTTT; CDR3 protein: CASSGHKETEAFF
clone size: many; D gene: .; V gene: TRBV6-5; J gene: TRBJ2-1; CDR3 DNA: TGTGCCAGCAGTCCGAAGCGGGCAAACTACAATGAGCAGTTCTTC; CDR3 protein: CASSPKRANYNEQFF
clone size: many; D gene: .; V gene: TRBV7-2; J gene: TRBJ1-2; CDR3 DNA: TGTGCCAGCAGCTTAGCTGGCCTCGGGTCGGCCTATGGCTACACCTTC; CDR3 protein: CASSLAGLGSAYGYTF
clone size: many; D gene: .; V gene: TRBV20-1; J gene: TRBJ2-1; CDR3 DNA: TGCAGTGCAAACTCGGGACACATCTACAATGAGCAGTTCTTC; CDR3 protein: CSANSGHIYNEQFF
clone size: many; D gene: .; V gene: TRBV2; J gene: TRBJ2-7; CDR3 DNA: TGTGCCAGCAGTGAAGCGCTTCGACTGTCCTACGAGCAGTACTTC; CDR3 protein: CASSEALRLSYEQYF
clone size: few; D gene: TRBD1; V gene: TRBV7-2; J gene: TRBJ1-1; CDR3 DNA: TGTGCCAGCAGCCGGAAATCAGGGGGCGCAGGGCCTGAAGCTTTCTTT; CDR3 protein: CASSRKSGGAGPEAFF
clone size: .; D gene: TRBD2; V gene: TRBV7-2; J gene: TRBJ2-3; CDR3 DNA: TGTGCCAGCAGCTTAGCATGGAGCGGGGGGGTCCAAGATACGCAGTATTTT; CDR3 protein: CASSLAWSGGVQDTQYF
clone size: many; D gene: TRBD1; V gene: TRBV12-3/TRBV12-4; J gene: TRBJ1-2; CDR3 DNA: TGTGCCAGCAGGGACAGGGGGCTTATTTCAGGTGGCTACACCTTC; CDR3 protein: CASRDRGLISGGYTF
clone size: many; D gene: .; V gene: TRBV12-3/TRBV12-4; J gene: TRBJ2-1; CDR3 DNA: TGTGCCAGCAGCGCAACCGGTTGGGGGATTGGCGACAATGAGCAGTTCTTC; CDR3 protein: CASSATGWGIGDNEQFF
clone size: many; D gene: .; V gene: TRBV29-1; J gene: TRBJ2-4; CDR3 DNA: TGCAGCGTTGGGGGGACCGAAAACATTCAGTACTTC; CDR3 protein: CSVGGTENIQYF
clone size: many; D gene: .; V gene: TRBV29-1; J gene: TRBJ2-3; CDR3 DNA: TGCAGCGTTCCGCACGGAGTATCTAGCACAGATACGCAGTATTTT; CDR3 protein: CSVPHGVSSTDTQYF
clone size: many; D gene: .; V gene: TRBV2; J gene: TRBJ2-5; CDR3 DNA: TGTGCCAGCAGCGACCTAAGGTGGGCAGAAAGCCAAGAGACCCAGTACTTC; CDR3 protein: CASSDLRWAESQETQYF
clone size: .; D gene: .; V gene: TRBV5-1; J gene: TRBJ1-2; CDR3 DNA: TGCGCCAGCAGCGCCATCTCTTTACAGAGATCCTATGGCTACACCTTC; CDR3 protein: CASSAISLQRSYGYTF
clone size: few; D gene: .; V gene: TRBV20-1; J gene: TRBJ2-5; CDR3 DNA: TGCAGTGCTAGAGATAGAGCCAGGGATGTAGAGACCCAGTACTTC; CDR3 protein: CSARDRARDVETQYF
clone size: many; D gene: TRBD2; V gene: TRBV20-1; J gene: TRBJ2-5; CDR3 DNA: TGCAGTGCTACCGCTAGCGGGGGGTCGGAGACCCAGTACTTC; CDR3 protein: CSATASGGSETQYF
clone size: .; D gene: TRBD1; V gene: TRBV19; J gene: TRBJ2-5; CDR3 DNA: TGTGCCAGTAGGGGACAGGTCCCAGAGACCCAGTACTTC; CDR3 protein: CASRGQVPETQYF
clone size: .; D gene: .; V gene: TRBV3-1; J gene: TRBJ2-7; CDR3 DNA: TGTGCCGGCAGCCAAGCGTACGAGCAGTACTTC; CDR3 protein: CAGSQAYEQYF
clone size: many; D gene: .; V gene: TRBV12-3/TRBV12-4; J gene: TRBJ2-4; CDR3 DNA: TGTGCCAGCAGTTTAAGGGACATTCAGTACTTC; CDR3 protein: CASSLRDIQYF
clone size: .; D gene: TRBD1; V gene: TRBV6-1; J gene: TRBJ2-5; CDR3 DNA: TGTGCCAGCAGTGAAGCGGGTTTCGGGACAGGGGGCAGAGAGACCCAGTACTTC; CDR3 protein: CASSEAGFGTGGRETQYF
clone size: many; D gene: .; V gene: TRBV12-3/TRBV12-4; J gene: TRBJ2-1; CDR3 DNA: TGTGCCAGCAGTTTAGGCGAGCAGTTCTTC; CDR3 protein: CASSLGEQFF
clone size: .; D gene: TRBD1; V gene: TRBV6-6; J gene: TRBJ2-5; CDR3 DNA: TGTGCCACCTGGACAGGGTATCACCAAGAGACCCAGTACTTC; CDR3 protein: CATWTGYHQETQYF
clone size: .; D gene: TRBD1; V gene: TRBV25-1; J gene: TRBJ2-2; CDR3 DNA: TGTGCCAGCAGTGAATGGTCAGGGGGCACCGGGGAGCTGTTTTTT; CDR3 protein: CASSEWSGGTGELFF
clone size: few; D gene: TRBD1; V gene: TRBV7-2; J gene: TRBJ1-1; CDR3 DNA: TGTGCCAGCAGCCCTGGGGACAGGGTATGGACTGAAGCTTTCTTT; CDR3 protein: CASSPGDRVWTEAFF
clone size: few; D gene: .; V gene: TRBV12-3/TRBV12-4; J gene: TRBJ1-4; CDR3 DNA: TGTGCCAGCAGTCCTCCCTGGGGTAATGAAAAACTGTTTTTT; CDR3 protein: CASSPPWGNEKLFF
clone size: many; D gene: TRBD1; V gene: TRBV7-2; J gene: TRBJ1-2; CDR3 DNA: TGTGCCAGCAGCTCTCAAGGGACAGTTGGCTACACCTTC; CDR3 protein: CASSSQGTVGYTF
clone size: .; D gene: .; V gene: TRBV7-2; J gene: TRBJ1-4; CDR3 DNA: TGTGCCAGCAGCTTTTCCTCCAGGGGAGCGAACGGCTTTATTGAAAAACTGTTTTTT; CDR3 protein: CASSFSSRGANGFIEKLFF
clone size: many; D gene: .; V gene: TRBV11-2; J gene: TRBJ2-3; CDR3 DNA: TGTGCCAGCAGCCCCCCGGTCAGGAGCACAGATACGCAGTATTTT; CDR3 protein: CASSPPVRSTDTQYF
clone size: few; D gene: .; V gene: TRBV15; J gene: TRBJ2-5; CDR3 DNA: TGTGCCACCAGCAGGATAGGGGGAGGGCAAGAGACCCAGTACTTC; CDR3 protein: CATSRIGGGQETQYF
clone size: .; D gene: .; V gene: TRBV5-1; J gene: TRBJ2-6; CDR3 DNA: TGCGCCAGCAGCCCCGGGACGGATCCCTGGGGGGCCAACGTCCTGACTTTC; CDR3 protein: CASSPGTDPWGANVLTF
clone size: .; D gene: TRBD2; V gene: TRBV4-2; J gene: TRBJ2-1; CDR3 DNA: TGTGCCAGCAGCCAAGATTACGGGGGGTCCTACAATGAGCAGTTCTTC; CDR3 protein: CASSQDYGGSYNEQFF
clone size: .; D gene: .; V gene: TRBV3-1; J gene: TRBJ2-3; CDR3 DNA: TGTGTCAGCAGTCTTCAAACGGCGAGCACAGATACGCAGTATTTT; CDR3 protein: CVSSLQTASTDTQYF
clone size: .; D gene: .; V gene: TRBV9; J gene: TRBJ2-2; CDR3 DNA: TGTGCCAGCAGCAGTAGGATTGGCGGGGAGCTGTTTTTT; CDR3 protein: CASSSRIGGELFF
clone size: .; D gene: TRBD1; V gene: TRBV7-8; J gene: TRBJ2-3; CDR3 DNA: TGTGCCGGCAGACGTGACAGGGCGATCGCGGATACGCAGTATTTT; CDR3 protein: CAGRRDRAIADTQYF
clone size: many; D gene: TRBD1; V gene: TRBV12-3/TRBV12-4; J gene: TRBJ2-1; CDR3 DNA: TGTGCCAGCAGTCCCGGGACAGGGAACTACAATGAGCAGTTCTTC; CDR3 protein: CASSPGTGNYNEQFF
clone size: many; D gene: .; V gene: TRBV28; J gene: TRBJ2-7; CDR3 DNA: TGTGCCAGCACCTTTCGAAGTTGGGGGGAAAGCTACGAGCAGTACTTC; CDR3 protein: CASTFRSWGESYEQYF
clone size: many; D gene: .; V gene: TRBV6-2/TRBV6-3; J gene: TRBJ1-2; CDR3 DNA: TGTGCCAGCAGCAAGACGGGACGGGTGGCTTCTGGCTACACCTTC; CDR3 protein: CASSKTGRVASGYTF
clone size: many; D gene: .; V gene: TRBV20-1; J gene: TRBJ2-6; CDR3 DNA: TGCAGTGCTACGACGAGGGCTGGGGCCAACGTCCTGACTTTC; CDR3 protein: CSATTRAGANVLTF
clone size: many; D gene: .; V gene: TRBV20-1; J gene: TRBJ2-3; CDR3 DNA: TGCAGTGCTAGAGACCCTGGAAGCACAGATACGCAGTATTTT; CDR3 protein: CSARDPGSTDTQYF
clone size: .; D gene: .; V gene: TRBV5-6; J gene: TRBJ1-5; CDR3 DNA: TGTGCCAGCAGTCGGGGACGCAATAATCAGCCCCAGCATTTT; CDR3 protein: CASSRGRNNQPQHF